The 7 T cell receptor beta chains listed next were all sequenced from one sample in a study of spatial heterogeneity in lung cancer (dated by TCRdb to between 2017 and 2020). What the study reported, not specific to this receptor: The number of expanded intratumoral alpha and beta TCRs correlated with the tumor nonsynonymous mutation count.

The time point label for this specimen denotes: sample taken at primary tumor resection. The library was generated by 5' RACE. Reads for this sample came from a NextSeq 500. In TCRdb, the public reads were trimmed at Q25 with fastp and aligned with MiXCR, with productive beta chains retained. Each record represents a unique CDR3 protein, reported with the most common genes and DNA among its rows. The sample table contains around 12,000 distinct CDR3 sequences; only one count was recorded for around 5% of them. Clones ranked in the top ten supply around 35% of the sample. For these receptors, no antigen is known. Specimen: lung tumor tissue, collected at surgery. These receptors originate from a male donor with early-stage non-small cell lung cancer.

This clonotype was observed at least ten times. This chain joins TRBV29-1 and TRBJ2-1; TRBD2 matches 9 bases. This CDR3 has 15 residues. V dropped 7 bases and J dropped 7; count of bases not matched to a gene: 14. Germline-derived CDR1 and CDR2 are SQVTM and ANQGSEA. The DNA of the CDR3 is TGCAGCGCTCAAAAGTCGGGACTAGCCCTTAATGAGCAGTTCTTC. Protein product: CSAQKSGLALNEQFF.

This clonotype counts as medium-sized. CDR3 in DNA: TGCAGTGCTAGAAAGCCGTGGGGACAGGGAACCTACGAGCAGTACTTC. Translated, it gives CSARKPWGQGTYEQYF. This chain connects TRBV20-1 to TRBJ2-7, with 9 positions matching TRBD1. The V gene end was trimmed by 2 bases and the J gene end by 2 bases; junction bases not matched to a gene: 10. This CDR3 contains 16 residues. Germline CDR1 and CDR2: DFQATT and SNEGSKA (reference sequence).

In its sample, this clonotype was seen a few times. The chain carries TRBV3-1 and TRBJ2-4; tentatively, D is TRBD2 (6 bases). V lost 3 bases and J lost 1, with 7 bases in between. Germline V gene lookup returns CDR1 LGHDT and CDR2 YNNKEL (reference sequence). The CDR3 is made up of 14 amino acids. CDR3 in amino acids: CASSQGRAKNIQYF. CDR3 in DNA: TGTGCCAGCAGCCAGGGGAGGGCCAAAAACATTCAGTACTTC.

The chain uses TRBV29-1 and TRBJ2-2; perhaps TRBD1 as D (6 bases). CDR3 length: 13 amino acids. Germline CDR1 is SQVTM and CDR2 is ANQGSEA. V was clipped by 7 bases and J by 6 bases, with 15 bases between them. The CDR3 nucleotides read TGCAGCGCTCGGACAGTTCTAGCCGGGGAGCTGTTTTTT. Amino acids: CSARTVLAGELFF.

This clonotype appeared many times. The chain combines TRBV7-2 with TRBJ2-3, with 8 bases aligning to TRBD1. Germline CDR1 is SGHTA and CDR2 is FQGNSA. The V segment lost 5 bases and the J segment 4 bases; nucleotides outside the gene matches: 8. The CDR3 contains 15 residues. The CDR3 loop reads CASSRQGARADTQYF. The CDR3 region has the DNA TGTGCCAGCAGCCGCCAGGGGGCGAGGGCAGATACGCAGTATTTT.

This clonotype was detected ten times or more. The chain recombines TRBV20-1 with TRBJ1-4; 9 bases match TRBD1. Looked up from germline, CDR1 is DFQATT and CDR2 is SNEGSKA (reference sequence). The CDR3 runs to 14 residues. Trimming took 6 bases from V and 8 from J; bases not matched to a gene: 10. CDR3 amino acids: CSATPGQGLEKLFF. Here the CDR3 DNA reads TGCAGTGCCACCCCGGGACAGGGACTAGAAAAACTGTTTTTT.

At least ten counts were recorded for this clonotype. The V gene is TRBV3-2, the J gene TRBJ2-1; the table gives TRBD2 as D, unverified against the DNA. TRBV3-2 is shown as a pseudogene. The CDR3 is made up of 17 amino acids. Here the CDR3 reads CASSQEEWTSGSNEQFF. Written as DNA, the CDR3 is TGTGCCAGCAGCCAAGAGGAATGGACTAGCGGGAGCAATGAGCAGTTCTTC.